This T cell receptor beta chain originates from a study of a mutant IDH1 vaccine in newly diagnosed glioma. As for the study in general: Beginning 4-6 weeks after radiotherapy alone, or with temozolomide cycles, vaccination took place. Previous treatment comprised radiotherapy, temozolomide, or both, mostly both.

The data were produced by immunoSEQ multiplex PCR, yet TCRdb's version contains in-frame clones alone and is incomplete. The sample yields fewer than 45,000 clones, around 76% seen once. A note on this clone: The antigen remains unidentified.

There are 13 residues in the CDR3. Germline V CDR1 and CDR2: SQVTM, ANQGSEA. V dropped 4 bases and J dropped 3; count of bases not matched to a gene: 4. The time point was: week 23, last vaccination. Doses consisted of 300 ug of mutant IDH1 20-mer peptide each, paired with topical imiquimod. The sample consisted of PBMCs, taken from a glioma patient whose treatment included an IDH1 peptide vaccine. The receptor's source is a man between 45 and 60 years old with glioma. V is TRBV29-1 and J is TRBJ1-2; TRBD1 aligns across 8 bases. CDR3 sequence (DNA): TGCAGCGTTGGGACAGGGTCCCACTATGGCTACACCTTC. Residues: CSVGTGSHYGYTF. Combining the CDR3 with reference TRBV29-1 and TRBJ1-2 gives the whole variable domain SAVISQKPSRDICQRGTSLTIQCQVDSQVTMMFWYRQQPGQSLTLIATANQGSEATYESGFVIDKFPISRPNLTFSTLTVSNMSPEDSSIYLCSVGTGSHYGYTFGSGTRLTVV.